A single sample gave rise to the 9 T cell receptor beta chains below, sequenced in a study of cytomegalovirus exposure and HLA in healthy donors (dated by TCRdb to about 2017). Library preparation employed the immunoSEQ multiplex PCR assay. For the multiplex PCR, a mixture combining 60 forward primers for TCR Vbeta segments and 13 reverse primers for TCR Jbeta segments was used. Not all clones reach the TCRdb copy of this immuneACCESS table, which keeps in-frame sequences only. Checked studies attribute under half of the gap to unresolved V genes and leave the rest unexplained. The sample contains around 63,000 clones, under 85% of them found a single time. Just under 3% of the sample goes to the ten largest clones. The specimen sequenced was PBMCs. Source of these receptors: a woman in her thirties in good health and CMV-seronegative.

V usage is TRBV7-2 and J usage is TRBJ2-1, with D perhaps TRBD2 (6 bases). The CDR3 totals 15 residues. V shed 3 bases and J shed 0 bases, with 9 bases lying between them. CDR1 and CDR2 from the germline V gene are SGHTA and FQGNSA. The CDR3 sequence: CASSFPGGSYNEQFF. The DNA for the CDR3 is TGTGCCAGCAGCTTCCCCGGGGGCTCCTACAATGAGCAGTTCTTC.

The DNA for the CDR3 is TGTGCCAGCAGTCCTCAAGGGGGGGTAGGTACTGAAGCTTTCTTT. This gives the protein CASSPQGGVGTEAFF. J is TRBJ1-1 and V is TRBV27, with D perhaps TRBD1 (6 bases). V lost 5 bases, J lost 5 bases, and 18 bases lay in between. The CDR3 is 15 residues long. Germline CDR1 MNHEY, CDR2 SMNVEV (reference sequence).

The chain employs TRBV2 and TRBJ2-1; 7 bases line up with TRBD2. The germline V gene has CDR1 SNHLY and CDR2 FYNNEI. There are 12 residues in the CDR3. Trimming at V came to 7 bases and at J to 5 bases, leaving 2 bases not matched to a gene. The DNA of the CDR3 is TGTGCCAGCAAGGCGGGAGACAATGAGCAGTTCTTC. Translation gives CASKAGDNEQFF.

This chain links TRBV11-2 with TRBJ2-3; 13 bases are shared with TRBD2. The CDR3 sequence is 15 residues long. Looked up from germline, CDR1 is SGHAT and CDR2 is FQNNGV. The V and J ends lost 5 bases and 6 bases, in that order; junction bases with no gene match: 5. CDR3 sequence: CASSRTSGGEDTQYF. The DNA for the CDR3 is TGTGCCAGCAGCCGAACTAGCGGGGGGGAGGATACGCAGTATTTT.

The genes are TRBV2 and TRBJ1-1; D is unresolved. The CDR3 is made up of 15 amino acids. Trimming stripped 4 bases from V and 3 bases from J, with 15 bases between. The germline V gene encodes CDR1 SNHLY and CDR2 FYNNEI. CDR3 sequence reads: CASSVEHNEDTEAFF. The CDR3 nucleotides are TGTGCCAGCAGTGTGGAACATAACGAGGACACTGAAGCTTTCTTT.

The chain has TRBV5-1 and TRBJ1-1; D unclear. V was pared by 1 base and J by 2 bases, with 12 bases between. The CDR3 consists of 15 residues. Germline values: CDR1 SGHRS, CDR2 YFSETQ. DNA of the CDR3: TGCGCCAGCAGCTTGTCCTCCGGGGTCAACACTGAAGCTTTCTTT. It codes for CASSLSSGVNTEAFF.

The V and J genes are TRBV30 and TRBJ2-5; 10 nucleotides agree with TRBD2. Trimming removed 3 bases from V and 3 bases from J; junction bases left unmatched: 4. Per the germline V gene, CDR1 is GTSNPN and CDR2 is SVGIG (reference sequence). The CDR3 contains 14 residues. The CDR3 reads CAWSAGLAEETQYF. CDR3 nucleotides: TGTGCCTGGAGCGCTGGACTAGCGGAAGAGACCCAGTACTTC.

V is TRBV25-1 and J is TRBJ2-1; TRBD2 agrees at 8 bases. The CDR3 has 15 residues. Germline V gives CDR1 MGHDK, CDR2 SYGVNS. Losses at the gene ends were 4 bases for V and 8 bases for J; bases not matched to a gene: 10. DNA for the CDR3: TGTGCCAGCAGTGGCCACCGGGAGGGTGGGGATGAGCAGTTCTTC. Translated, it gives CASSGHREGGDEQFF.

This clone has more than one count but fewer than ten. The chain joins TRBV19 to TRBJ2-1; TRBD1 is a possible D gene (5 bases). From germline, CDR1 is LNHDA and CDR2 SQIVND (reference sequence). Trimming left V 2 bases short and J 4 bases short, with 12 bases between. CDR3 length equals 15 residues. CDR3 in amino acids: CASSISDRPYNEQFF. The CDR3 coding sequence is TGTGCCAGTAGTATAAGCGACAGACCATACAATGAGCAGTTCTTC.